This T cell receptor beta chain originates from a study of OX40 agonist ivuxolimab in advanced cancers. Background on the study: Ivuxolimab was administered intravenously to patients at 0.01 to 10 mg/kg every 2 weeks. Three dose-escalation patients had partial responses: one with hepatocellular carcinoma and two with cutaneous melanoma. Study-wide findings and caveats: Researchers report that CD8+ T cells had, on average, more expanded clones than CD4+.

Regarding this clone: What it binds is unknown.

Profiled with immunoSEQ multiplex PCR; TCRdb holds only in-frame clones, not every one. This sample yields under 20,000 clones, of which about nine tenths are seen a single time; more than 40% belongs to the top ten. Blood was sampled at baseline, cycle 4 day 1, and cycle 7 day 1. V shed 1 base, J shed 2 bases, and the junction held 1 base outside the gene matches. The CDR3 runs to 15 residues. Per germline, CDR1 MGHRA and CDR2 YSYEKL. Sequencing was performed on CD4+ or CD8+ T cells sorted from blood, taken in a trial of the OX40 agonist ivuxolimab. This sequence joins TRBV4-1 and TRBJ2-3; TRBD2 aligns across 9 bases. The receptor was isolated from an adult with an advanced solid tumor such as melanoma, head and neck, liver or kidney cancer. CDR3 sequence: CASSQGLADTDTQYF. In nucleotides, the CDR3 is TGCGCCAGCAGCCAAGGACTAGCGGACACAGATACGCAGTATTTT.